A selection of T cell receptor beta chains follows, all from one sample in a study of T cell changes during pregnancy in multiple sclerosis. The data were produced by immunoSEQ multiplex PCR, yet TCRdb's version contains in-frame clones alone and is incomplete. In the table there are about 47,000 clones, 80% to 90% of which are singletons. This material consisted of peripheral blood, taken in the first trimester of pregnancy. These receptors were taken from a female donor with multiple sclerosis, enrolled in a pregnancy study. Both conserved end residues are part of each CDR3. Each record gives: V gene, D gene, CDR3 length, clone size, J gene, CDR3 protein, CDR3 DNA. The D gene is left open where the match is weak. Some rows mark clone size as missing; the rest say once, few, many or name a class of expanded clone.

>TRBV7-9|TRBD1|15|NA|TRBJ1-4
CASSLVGQINEKLFF
TGTGCCAGCAGCTTAGTGGGACAGATTAATGAAAAACTGTTTTTT
>TRBV4-3|TRBD1|15|NA|TRBJ1-2
CASSRAGQGDYGYTF
TGCGCCAGCAGCCGCGCGGGACAGGGTGACTATGGCTACACCTTC
>TRBV25-1|TRBD1|14|NA|TRBJ2-2
CASSATGESGELFF
TGTGCCAGCAGCGCCACAGGGGAGTCCGGGGAGCTGTTTTTT
>TRBV11-2|NA|17|NA|TRBJ1-5
CASRGPPGHYRGQPQHF
TGTGCCAGCCGCGGACCGCCGGGACACTACCGAGGGCAGCCCCAGCATTTT
>TRBV9|NA|14|NA|TRBJ2-4
CASSVGLAKNIQYF
TGTGCCAGCAGCGTAGGACTAGCCAAAAACATTCAGTACTTC
>TRBV9|TRBD1|15|NA|TRBJ2-2
CASSPRDRNTGELFF
TGTGCCAGCAGCCCCCGGGACAGGAACACCGGGGAGCTGTTTTTT
>TRBV18|NA|14|NA|TRBJ1-2
CASSVQGWGYGYTF
TGTGCCAGCTCGGTACAGGGATGGGGCTATGGCTACACCTTC
>TRBV19|TRBD1|16|NA|TRBJ2-6
CASSRQGRSGANVLTF
TGTGCCAGTAGCCGACAGGGCCGCTCTGGGGCCAACGTCCTGACTTTC
>TRBV30|NA|12|NA|TRBJ2-1
CAWSWSYNEQFF
TGTGCCTGGAGTTGGAGCTACAATGAGCAGTTCTTC
>TRBV7-2|NA|13|NA|TRBJ1-2
CASSLIGYYGYTF
TGTGCCAGCAGCTTAATCGGGTACTATGGCTACACCTTC
>TRBV7-2|NA|14|NA|TRBJ2-1
CASSLAVQYNEQFF
TGTGCCAGCAGCTTAGCCGTCCAGTACAATGAGCAGTTCTTC
>TRBV7-9|NA|14|NA|TRBJ2-2
CASRAAGDTGELFF
TGTGCCAGCAGGGCCGCAGGGGACACCGGGGAGCTGTTTTTT
>TRBV7-2|NA|12|once|TRBJ2-3
CASSAGREQGVF
TGTGCCAGCAGCGCCGGAAGGGAACAGGGCGTATTT
>TRBV9|TRBD2|14|NA|TRBJ2-3
CASSVYYRGEEQYF
TGTGCCAGCAGCGTTTATTACCGGGGGGAGGAGCAGTATTTT
>TRBV9|TRBD1|14|NA|TRBJ2-5
CASSGGQGQETQYF
TGTGCCAGCAGCGGCGGACAGGGACAAGAGACCCAGTACTTC
>TRBV7-9|NA|14|NA|TRBJ1-3
CASSLDSSGNTIYF
TGTGCCAGCAGCTTAGATAGCTCTGGAAACACCATATATTTT
>TRBV6-5|TRBD1|14|NA|TRBJ1-1
CASGTDREDGEAFF
TGTGCCAGCGGAACGGACAGGGAGGATGGTGAAGCTTTCTTT
>TRBV19|NA|14|NA|TRBJ1-5
CASKVGDRNQPQHF
TGTGCCAGTAAAGTGGGCGACCGCAATCAGCCCCAGCATTTT
>TRBV10-1|NA|12|NA|TRBJ2-1
CASSIDRGEQFF
TGCGCCAGCAGTATTGATCGGGGTGAGCAGTTCTTC
>TRBV7-2|NA|14|NA|TRBJ2-7
CASSAGVHPYEQYF
TGTGCCAGCAGCGCCGGAGTCCACCCCTACGAGCAGTACTTC
>TRBV2|NA|14|many|TRBJ2-7
CASSENRDSYEQYF
TGTGCCAGCAGTGAAAACAGAGACTCCTACGAGCAGTACTTC
>TRBV19|NA|13|NA|TRBJ1-1
CASSIGRNTEAFF
TGTGCCAGTAGTATAGGGAGGAACACTGAAGCTTTCTTT
>TRBV19|NA|16|NA|TRBJ2-1
CASSMLLWGSSNEQFF
TGTGCCAGTAGTATGCTCTTGTGGGGCAGCAGCAATGAGCAGTTCTTC
>TRBV29-1|NA|15|NA|TRBJ2-3
CSVDGDPIGADTQYF
TGCAGCGTTGACGGTGACCCAATAGGGGCAGATACGCAGTATTTT
>TRBV5-1|NA|14|NA|TRBJ2-3
CASSLEGLRDTQYF
TGCGCCAGCAGCTTGGAGGGACTCCGAGATACGCAGTATTTT
>TRBV9|NA|16|NA|TRBJ1-3
CASSDSPRGTGNTIYF
TGTGCCAGCAGTGACAGTCCCAGGGGAACTGGAAACACCATATATTTT
>TRBV5-6|NA|16|NA|TRBJ1-6
CASSFWRGSYNSPLHF
TGTGCCAGCAGCTTTTGGAGGGGATCCTATAATTCACCCCTCCACTTT
>TRBV5-1|NA|15|NA|TRBJ1-1
CASSPLAGANTEAFF
TGCGCCAGCAGCCCCTTGGCAGGGGCGAACACTGAAGCTTTCTTT
>TRBV30|TRBD1|17|few|TRBJ1-5
CAWRPIPRDRVRQPQHF
TGTGCCTGGAGACCCATCCCCCGGGACAGGGTGCGGCAGCCCCAGCATTTT
>TRBV19|NA|14|NA|TRBJ1-2
CASSIQGIGYGYTF
TGTGCCAGTAGTATTCAGGGAATTGGCTATGGCTACACCTTC
>TRBV6-1|NA|15|NA|TRBJ2-5
CASRGGNRETETQYF
TGTGCCAGCAGAGGAGGTAACAGGGAGACGGAGACCCAGTACTTC
>TRBV4-3|TRBD1|15|NA|TRBJ2-7
CASSLRQGEFYEQYF
TGCGCCAGCAGCCTCCGACAGGGGGAATTCTACGAGCAGTACTTC
>TRBV19|NA|14|NA|TRBJ2-1
CASSFRDPRNEQFF
TGTGCCAGTAGTTTCAGGGATCCCCGAAATGAGCAGTTCTTC
>TRBV11-2|NA|18|NA|TRBJ2-7
CASSPISRARGSSYEQYF
TGTGCCAGCAGCCCAATCTCCCGGGCCCGGGGGAGCAGCTACGAGCAGTACTTC
>TRBV6-1|NA|13|NA|TRBJ1-5
CASSQGYLQPQHF
TGTGCCAGCAGTCAGGGGTATCTTCAGCCCCAGCATTTT
>TRBV5-1|NA|12|NA|TRBJ2-5
CASSPQGETQYF
TGCGCCAGCAGCCCCCAGGGGGAGACCCAGTACTTC
>TRBV7-9|NA|12|NA|TRBJ2-7
CASSSEPSEQYF
TGTGCCAGCAGCTCCGAGCCTAGCGAGCAGTACTTC
>TRBV7-2|NA|12|NA|TRBJ1-2
CASSPGLSGYTF
TGTGCCAGCAGCCCGGGACTTTCCGGCTACACCTTC
>TRBV29-1|TRBD2|15|NA|TRBJ2-1
CSGSLLAGGLHEQFF
TGCAGCGGAAGCTTACTAGCGGGGGGTTTACATGAGCAGTTCTTC
>TRBV19|NA|15|NA|TRBJ2-1
CASSNRDSAYNEQFF
TGTGCCAGTAGTAACCGGGACTCCGCCTACAATGAGCAGTTCTTC
>TRBV5-1|NA|15|NA|TRBJ1-1
CASSLGASVYTEAFF
TGCGCCAGCAGCCTGGGGGCATCGGTTTACACTGAAGCTTTCTTT
>TRBV5-1|TRBD1|16|NA|TRBJ2-3
CASSLGVRGQGDTQYF
TGCGCCAGCAGCTTGGGAGTCAGGGGGCAAGGGGATACGCAGTATTTT
>TRBV6-4|NA|16|NA|TRBJ2-1
CASSASHRPSYNEQFF
TGTGCCAGCAGTGCCTCTCACAGGCCGTCCTACAATGAGCAGTTCTTC
>TRBV30|TRBD1|16|NA|TRBJ1-3
CAWSPGTGAAGNTIYF
TGTGCCTGGAGTCCCGGGACAGGGGCAGCTGGAAACACCATATATTTT
>TRBV25-1|TRBD2|16|once|TRBJ2-7
CASSELGTSGTYEQYF
TGTGCCAGCAGTGAACTCGGGACTAGCGGAACCTACGAGCAGTACTTC
>TRBV4-1|NA|13|NA|TRBJ1-6
CASSQAQGSPLHF
TGCGCCAGCAGCCAAGCACAGGGTTCACCCCTCCACTTT
>TRBV9|NA|12|NA|TRBJ1-6
CASSVDPGPLHF
TGTGCCAGCAGCGTAGACCCCGGGCCCCTCCACTTT
>TRBV6-5|NA|13|once|TRBJ2-7
CASSQGWFYEQYF
TGTGCCAGCAGCCAGGGGTGGTTCTACGAGCAGTACTTC
>TRBV5-1|NA|17|NA|TRBJ1-6
CASSPGQLPSYNSPLHF
TGCGCCAGCAGCCCCGGACAGCTTCCCTCCTATAATTCACCCCTCCACTTT
>TRBV7-9|NA|13|NA|TRBJ2-1
CASSLRGGNEQFF
TGTGCCAGCAGCTTGAGGGGAGGCAATGAGCAGTTCTTC
>TRBV2|TRBD1|15|once|TRBJ1-2
CASSKRTGVNYGYTF
TGTGCCAGCAGTAAAAGGACAGGGGTTAACTATGGCTACACCTTC
>TRBV4-2|NA|15|NA|TRBJ1-1
CASSPLGGGNTEAFF
TGTGCCAGCAGCCCTTTAGGGGGGGGGAACACTGAAGCTTTCTTT
>TRBV28|NA|11|NA|TRBJ2-7
CASSFRYEQYF
TGTGCCAGCAGTTTCAGATACGAGCAGTACTTC
>TRBV6-6|NA|13|few|TRBJ1-6
CASSFAGASPLHF
TGTGCCAGCAGTTTCGCAGGCGCTTCACCCCTCCACTTT
>TRBV10-3|NA|16|NA|TRBJ1-4
CAISEPVGRGNEKLFF
TGTGCCATCAGTGAGCCGGTCGGCCGAGGCAATGAAAAACTGTTTTTT
>TRBV7-9|NA|14|NA|TRBJ1-1
CASSSDYLNTEAFF
TGTGCCAGCAGCTCCGACTACTTGAACACTGAAGCTTTCTTT
>TRBV5-4|NA|13|NA|TRBJ1-1
CASSLSGGTEAFF
TGTGCCAGCAGCTTGTCGGGGGGCACTGAAGCTTTCTTT
>TRBV5-1|NA|18|few|TRBJ1-1
CASSLVNTGSPGGTEAFF
TGCGCCAGCAGCTTGGTAAACACCGGGTCCCCAGGAGGCACTGAAGCTTTCTTT
>TRBV2|NA|10|NA|TRBJ1-2
CASTGGGYTF
TGTGCCAGCACGGGGGGCGGCTACACCTTC
>TRBV9|TRBD2|14|NA|TRBJ2-1
CASSVVLAGAEQFF
TGTGCCAGCAGCGTAGTCCTAGCGGGGGCCGAGCAGTTCTTC